This T cell receptor beta chain emerged from a study of T cells expressing NK-cell markers (dated by TCRdb to the early 2020s). Concerning the study at large: In sorted CD3+CD56+NKG2C+, CD3+CD56+NKG2C- and CD3+CD56-NKG2C+ T-cell subsets from 7 to 9 donors, TCR beta-chain repertoires were profiled. Among the eight sequenced donors, only one was HCMV-seronegative, while the other seven were HCMV-seropositive. Randomly selected healthy volunteers, three men and five women, were used as the eight sequenced donors. The libraries were sequenced on Illumina HiSeq 2000/2500, MiSeq or NextSeq, producing 2 x 150 bp reads.

Instrument on record: Illumina HiSeq 2000. The TCR beta cDNA libraries were made using 5'RACE template switching, a step that added both a universal primer site and unique molecular identifiers. Priming for cDNA synthesis came from the TCR beta constant segment, and two successive PCR amplification steps followed. In the original analysis: Reads were demultiplexed and grouped by UMI with MIGEC, and clonotypes were assembled and quantified with MiTCR. Only TCR cDNA sequences supported by at least two reads were kept to exclude erroneous sequences. The tcR package was used for downstream repertoire analysis, and clonotypes were matched across fractions by CDR3 nucleotide sequence plus V segment. Antigen specificity was annotated against VDJdb with VDJmatch, allowing one amino acid substitution in CDR3. TCRdb reprocessed the reads and lists each CDR3 protein sequence as a single entry, with no DNA. TCRdb's processing, not the authors' own work, is the source of the V and J calls. In this sample's table one finds 500,000 or so distinct CDR3 sequences. Clones ranked in the top ten supply roughly 3.6% of the sample.

The paper's findings and limits, for the study overall: Those dominant clonotypes were again the most abundant among CD3+CD56-NKG2C+ cells in several donors, at about 25-65%. It remained unclear whether the expanded NKG2C-expressing T cell clones were specific for HCMV antigens. In roughly six donors, the dominant CD3+CD56+NKG2C+ clonotypes were among the top 10 CD8+ clonotypes and accounted for about 1.0-7.0% of CD8+ T cells.

CDR1 and CDR2 are drawn from the germline V gene (reference sequence): LGHDT, YNNKEL. The CDR3 covers 14 residues, taking in both the cysteine and the phenylalanine. No DNA is given. To determine HCMV serostatus, a commercial ELISA kit was used to detect HCMV-specific IgG in serum. Ficoll density gradient centrifugation was used to isolate peripheral blood mononuclear cells from blood. About this clonotype itself: Its antigen is not yet known.

The chain links TRBV3-1 with TRBJ2-5; the D gene TCRdb calls, TRBD2, cannot be checked with no DNA. Sequencing was performed on blood T cells: a sorted CD56 or NKG2C T cell subset, CD4+ or CD8+ T cells, or bulk PBMC T cells (not recorded which). This TCR derives from a young man in good health. Donor details come from another sample of the same person, matched by shared clones. CDR3 loop: CASSSGQNEGTQYF.